These T cell receptor beta chains were read from a single sample in a study of blood T cell repertoires in COVID-19. Method: immunoSEQ multiplex PCR; TCRdb's copy keeps in-frame clones and lacks some. This sample has fewer than 250,000 clones; 80% to 85% occur once, and the top ten carry 8% to 11%. Specimen: peripheral blood. The source of these receptors is a woman of 80 years or more with COVID-19, enrolled during active disease. Both conserved end residues are part of each CDR3. The D gene is left open where the match is weak. Clone size appears in some rows only: once, few, many, or a class for an expanded clone.

CDR3	DNA	V	J	D	size
CASGTGKSYEQYF	TGTGCCAGCGGGACAGGAAAGTCCTACGAGCAGTACTTC	TRBV19	TRBJ2-7	TRBD1	NA
CASSLDSKETQYF	TGTGCCAGCTCACTAGACAGTAAAGAGACCCAGTACTTC	TRBV18	TRBJ2-5	NA	NA
CASSPRTVNTGELFF	TGTGCCAGCAGCCCCAGGACAGTTAACACCGGGGAGCTGTTTTTT	TRBV2	TRBJ2-2	NA	NA
CASSVDGGSSYEQYF	TGTGCCAGCAGCGTAGATGGGGGGAGCTCCTACGAGCAGTACTTC	TRBV9	TRBJ2-7	NA	NA
CASSVSGGVGETQYF	TGTGCCAGCAGCGTCAGCGGGGGGGTTGGAGAGACCCAGTACTTC	TRBV7-2	TRBJ2-5	TRBD2	NA
CASSVAASGNSPLHF	TGTGCCAGCAGCGTAGCCGCATCGGGGAATTCACCCCTCCACTTT	TRBV9	TRBJ1-6	NA	NA
CASSEAKDQGRTEAFF	TGTGCCAGCAGTGAAGCGAAGGACCAGGGGAGAACTGAAGCTTTCTTT	TRBV6-1	TRBJ1-1	NA	NA
CASSSDGIGGYTF	TGTGCCAGCAGCTCCGACGGGATTGGGGGCTACACCTTC	TRBV7-2	TRBJ1-2	NA	NA
CVLVAWLFYEQYF	TGTGTTCTAGTGGCCTGGTTGTTCTACGAGCAGTACTTC	TRBV12-5	TRBJ2-7	NA	NA
CASSYGAGEKLFF	TGTGCCAGCAGTTACGGGGCAGGAGAAAAACTGTTTTTT	TRBV6-5	TRBJ1-4	NA	NA
CASSVGPGTDLGNTIYF	TGCGCCAGCAGCGTTGGGCCCGGGACAGACCTTGGAAACACCATATATTTT	TRBV5-1	TRBJ1-3	TRBD1	NA
CASTQPSGNTQYF	TGTGCCAGCACTCAGCCTTCCGGGAATACGCAGTATTTT	TRBV6-5	TRBJ2-3	NA	NA
CASSIPPSTDTQYF	TGTGCCAGTAGTATCCCCCCGAGCACAGATACGCAGTATTTT	TRBV19	TRBJ2-3	NA	few
CASSLGETNQPQHF	TGTGCCAGCAGCTTGGGCGAAACAAATCAGCCCCAGCATTTT	TRBV7-2	TRBJ1-5	NA	NA
CASTNLASVLATTSTDTQYF	TGTGCCAGCACCAACCTGGCTAGTGTACTAGCTACTACTAGCACAGATACGCAGTATTTT	TRBV28	TRBJ2-3	NA	NA
CASSQGQGMTGELFF	TGCGCCAGCAGCCAAGGGCAGGGGATGACCGGGGAGCTGTTTTTT	TRBV4-1	TRBJ2-2	NA	NA
CASSPGGTVETQYF	TGCGCCAGCAGCCCGGGAGGAACTGTAGAGACCCAGTACTTC	TRBV5-1	TRBJ2-5	TRBD2	NA
CASSIGYEQYF	TGTGCCAGTAGTATCGGCTACGAGCAGTACTTC	TRBV6-5	TRBJ2-7	NA	NA
CASSVGMNTEAFF	TGTGCCAGCAGCGTAGGTATGAACACTGAAGCTTTCTTT	TRBV9	TRBJ1-1	NA	few
CAISAGGQSAEQFF	TGTGCCATCAGTGCGGGGGGGCAATCAGCAGAGCAGTTCTTC	TRBV10-3	TRBJ2-1	TRBD2	NA
CASSPGTGGNTIYF	TGCGCCAGCAGTCCCGGGACAGGGGGAAACACCATATATTTT	TRBV5-1	TRBJ1-3	TRBD1	NA
CASSTLGGDSNQPQHF	TGTGCCAGTAGTACCTTAGGGGGTGATTCCAATCAGCCCCAGCATTTT	TRBV19	TRBJ1-5	NA	NA
CATSDFLSRDTQYF	TGTGCCACCAGTGATTTCCTGTCGAGGGATACGCAGTATTTT	TRBV24-1	TRBJ2-3	NA	NA
CASNYDRGNTEAFF	TGCGCCAGCAACTACGACAGGGGAAACACTGAAGCTTTCTTT	TRBV5-1	TRBJ1-1	TRBD1	NA
CASSLWSGQDTNEQFF	TGTGCCAGCAGCTTATGGTCGGGACAGGACACCAATGAGCAGTTCTTC	TRBV7-8	TRBJ2-1	TRBD1	NA
CASSLGPAGYQETQYF	TGTGCCAGCAGCTTGGGGCCAGCGGGGTACCAAGAGACCCAGTACTTC	TRBV5-5	TRBJ2-5	TRBD2	NA
CASSQVTLWHMSNQPQHF	TGTGCCAGCAGCCAAGTTACATTATGGCATATGAGCAATCAGCCCCAGCATTTT	TRBV3-1/TRBV3-2	TRBJ1-5	NA	NA
CASSRTGGQPQHF	TGTGCCAGCAGTCGGACAGGGGGTCAGCCCCAGCATTTT	TRBV12-3/TRBV12-4	TRBJ1-5	TRBD1	NA
CASSMGGRDRVRRNTIYF	TGTGCCAGTAGTATGGGCGGAAGGGACAGGGTTCGGAGAAACACCATATATTTT	TRBV19	TRBJ1-3	TRBD1	NA
CASSKLAGATGTQYF	TGTGCCAGCAGCAAACTAGCGGGGGCTACGGGTACGCAGTATTTT	TRBV6-4	TRBJ2-3	TRBD2	NA
CASSEGRGTYEQYF	TGTGCCAGCTCGGAGGGCAGGGGGACCTACGAGCAGTACTTC	TRBV18	TRBJ2-7	NA	NA
CASSFRDRGPYGYTF	TGTGCCAGCAGCTTCCGGGACAGGGGTCCCTATGGCTACACCTTC	TRBV7-8	TRBJ1-2	TRBD1	NA
CASSRVVYEDYGYTF	TGTGCCAGCAGCCGAGTGGTCTACGAGGACTATGGCTACACCTTC	TRBV5-5	TRBJ1-2	NA	NA
CASKTSGVSDTQYF	TGTGCCAGTAAAACTAGCGGGGTATCAGATACGCAGTATTTT	TRBV19	TRBJ2-3	TRBD2	NA
CASSSPRGQSNQPQHF	TGTGCCAGCAGTTCACCCCGGGGACAGAGCAATCAGCCCCAGCATTTT	TRBV28	TRBJ1-5	TRBD1	NA
CASRRGYEQYF	TGTGCCAGCAGAAGGGGGTACGAGCAGTACTTC	TRBV6-5	TRBJ2-7	NA	NA
CASSPNRNTDTQYF	TGTGCCAGCTCACCTAACAGGAACACAGATACGCAGTATTTT	TRBV18	TRBJ2-3	NA	NA
CASSISGLYNEQFF	TGTGCCAGTAGTATCAGCGGCCTCTACAATGAGCAGTTCTTC	TRBV19	TRBJ2-1	NA	NA
CASSLRGRVGYNSPLHF	TGTGCCAGTAGTTTGCGAGGGAGAGTGGGCTATAATTCACCCCTCCACTTT	TRBV19	TRBJ1-6	NA	once
CASSPGGLSYNEQFF	TGTGCCAGCAGTCCTGGGGGGTTATCCTACAATGAGCAGTTCTTC	TRBV28	TRBJ2-1	NA	NA
CASSIDSFFNYGYTF	TGTGCCAGTAGTATCGACAGTTTTTTTAACTATGGCTACACCTTC	TRBV19	TRBJ1-2	NA	few
CAWTNPGQYQPQHF	TGTGCCTGGACGAATCCGGGACAGTATCAGCCCCAGCATTTT	TRBV30	TRBJ1-5	TRBD1	NA
CASSMLFLGVAFF	TGTGCCAGTAGTATGCTGTTTCTAGGTGTAGCTTTCTTT	TRBV19	TRBJ1-1	NA	NA
CSVLSDSNQPQHF	TGCAGCGTTCTGTCAGATAGCAATCAGCCCCAGCATTTT	TRBV29-1	TRBJ1-5	NA	NA
CASSDGTGRQPQHF	TGCGCCAGCAGCGACGGGACAGGGCGGCAGCCCCAGCATTTT	TRBV5-1	TRBJ1-5	TRBD1	NA
CASSQGTAEAFF	TGCGCCAGCAGCCAAGGGACAGCTGAAGCTTTCTTT	TRBV4-3	TRBJ1-1	NA	NA
CASMGRGYYGYTF	TGTGCCAGCATGGGCAGGGGATACTATGGCTACACCTTC	TRBV12-3/TRBV12-4	TRBJ1-2	NA	few
CASSAPFGRSGSYEQYF	TGTGCCAGCAGCGCCCCGTTCGGAAGGTCGGGATCCTACGAGCAGTACTTC	TRBV7-9	TRBJ2-7	NA	NA
CATRTDNEQFF	TGTGCCACTCGTACGGACAATGAGCAGTTCTTC	TRBV10-3	TRBJ2-1	NA	NA
CASSRRGPGNTIYF	TGTGCCAGCAGTCGCCGAGGGCCTGGAAACACCATATATTTT	TRBV7-2	TRBJ1-3	NA	NA